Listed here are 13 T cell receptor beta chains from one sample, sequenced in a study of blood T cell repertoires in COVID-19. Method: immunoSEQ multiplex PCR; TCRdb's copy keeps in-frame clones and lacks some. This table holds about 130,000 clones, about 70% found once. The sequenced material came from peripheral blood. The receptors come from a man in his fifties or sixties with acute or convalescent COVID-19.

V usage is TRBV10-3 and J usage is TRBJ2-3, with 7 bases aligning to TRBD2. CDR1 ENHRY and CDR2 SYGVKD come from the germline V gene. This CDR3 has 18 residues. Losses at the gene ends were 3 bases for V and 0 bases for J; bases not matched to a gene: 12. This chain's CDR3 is CAISDVVASGSSTDTQYF. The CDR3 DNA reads TGTGCCATCAGTGACGTAGTCGCTAGCGGTTCTAGCACAGATACGCAGTATTTT.

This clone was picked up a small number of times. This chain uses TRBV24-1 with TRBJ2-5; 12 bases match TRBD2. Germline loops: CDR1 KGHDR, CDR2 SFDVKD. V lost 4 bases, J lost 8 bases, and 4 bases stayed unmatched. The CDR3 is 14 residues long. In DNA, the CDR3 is TGTGCCACCAGTGAACTAGCGGGAGGCGGAACCCAGTACTTC. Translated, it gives CATSELAGGGTQYF.

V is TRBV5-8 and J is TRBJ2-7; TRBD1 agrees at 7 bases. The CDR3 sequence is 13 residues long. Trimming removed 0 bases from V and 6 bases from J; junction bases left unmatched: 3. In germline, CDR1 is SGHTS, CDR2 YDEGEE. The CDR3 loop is CASSLGTGREQYF. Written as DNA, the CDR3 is TGTGCCAGCAGCTTGGGGACAGGTCGCGAGCAGTACTTC.

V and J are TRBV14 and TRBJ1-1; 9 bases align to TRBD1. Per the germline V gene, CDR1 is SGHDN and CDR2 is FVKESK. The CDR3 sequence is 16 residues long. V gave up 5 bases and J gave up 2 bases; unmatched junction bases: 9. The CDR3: CASSSNVGQGNTEAFF. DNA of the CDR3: TGTGCCAGCAGCTCGAACGTGGGACAGGGAAACACTGAAGCTTTCTTT. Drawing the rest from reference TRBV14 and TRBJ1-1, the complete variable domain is EAGVTQFPSHSVIEKGQTVTLRCDPISGHDNLYWYRRVMGKEIKFLLHFVKESKQDESGMPNNRFLAERTGGTYSTLKVQPAELEDSGVYFCASSSNVGQGNTEAFFGQGTRLTVV.

The CDR3 sequence: CASSITGTGVNTEAFF. The CDR3 DNA reads TGTGCCAGCAGCATCACCGGGACAGGGGTGAACACTGAAGCTTTCTTT. This chain uses TRBV7-8 with TRBJ1-1; 10 nucleotides agree with TRBD1. Unmatched junction bases numbered 6, after V lost 5 bases and J lost 0 bases. Germline CDR1 reads SGHVS; CDR2 reads FQNEAQ. This CDR3 spans 16 amino acids.

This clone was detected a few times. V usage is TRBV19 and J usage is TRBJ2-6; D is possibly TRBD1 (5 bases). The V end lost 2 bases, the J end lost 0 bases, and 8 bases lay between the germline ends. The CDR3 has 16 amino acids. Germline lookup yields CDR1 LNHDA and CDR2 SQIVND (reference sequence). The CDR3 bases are TGTGCCAGTAGTATAAGACAGAGCTCTGGGGCCAACGTCCTGACTTTC. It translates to CASSIRQSSGANVLTF.

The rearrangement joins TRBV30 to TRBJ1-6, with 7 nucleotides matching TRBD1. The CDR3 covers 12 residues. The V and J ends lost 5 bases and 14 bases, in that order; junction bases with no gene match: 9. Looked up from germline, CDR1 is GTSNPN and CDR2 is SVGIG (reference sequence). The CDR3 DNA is TGTGCCTGGGCCCACAGGGGAGAATCCCTCCACTTT. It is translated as CAWAHRGESLHF.

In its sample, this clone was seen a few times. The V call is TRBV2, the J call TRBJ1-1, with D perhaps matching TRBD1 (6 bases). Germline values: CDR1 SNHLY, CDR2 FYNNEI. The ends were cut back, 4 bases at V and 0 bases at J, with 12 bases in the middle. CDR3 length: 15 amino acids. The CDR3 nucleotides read TGTGCCAGCAGTGGAAACAGGGCAATGAACACTGAAGCTTTCTTT. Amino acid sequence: CASSGNRAMNTEAFF.

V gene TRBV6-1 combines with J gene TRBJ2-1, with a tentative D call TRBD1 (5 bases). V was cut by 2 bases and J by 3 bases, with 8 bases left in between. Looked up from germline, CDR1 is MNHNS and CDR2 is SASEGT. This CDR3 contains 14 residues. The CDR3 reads CASSERQIYNEQFF. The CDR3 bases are TGTGCCAGCAGTGAACGACAGATCTACAATGAGCAGTTCTTC.

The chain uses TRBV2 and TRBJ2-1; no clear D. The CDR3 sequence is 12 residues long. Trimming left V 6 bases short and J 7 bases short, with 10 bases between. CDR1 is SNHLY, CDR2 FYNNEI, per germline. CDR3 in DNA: TGTGCCAGCAGCCCGACGGGTAATGAGCAGTTCTTC. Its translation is CASSPTGNEQFF. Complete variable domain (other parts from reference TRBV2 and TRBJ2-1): EPEVTQTPSHQVTQMGQEVILRCVPISNHLYFYWYRQILGQKVEFLVSFYNNEISEKSEIFDDQFSVERPDGSNFTLKIRSTKLEDSAMYFCASSPTGNEQFFGPGTRLTVL.

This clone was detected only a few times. CDR3 in amino acids: CASSLVTVGELFF. In DNA form, the CDR3 reads TGTGCCAGCAGCTTAGTAACAGTCGGGGAGCTGTTTTTT. The genes are TRBV7-9 and TRBJ2-2; D not resolved. CDR3 length: 13 residues. Trimming left V 1 base short and J 7 bases short, with 7 bases between. The germline V gene has CDR1 SEHNR and CDR2 FQNEAQ (reference sequence).

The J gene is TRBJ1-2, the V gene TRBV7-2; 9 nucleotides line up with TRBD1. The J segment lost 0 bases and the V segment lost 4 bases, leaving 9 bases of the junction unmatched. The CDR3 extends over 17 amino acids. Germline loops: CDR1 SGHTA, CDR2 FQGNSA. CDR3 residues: CASSSRDRAYSNYGYTF. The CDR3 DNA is TGTGCCAGCAGCTCCCGGGACAGGGCGTACTCTAACTATGGCTACACCTTC.

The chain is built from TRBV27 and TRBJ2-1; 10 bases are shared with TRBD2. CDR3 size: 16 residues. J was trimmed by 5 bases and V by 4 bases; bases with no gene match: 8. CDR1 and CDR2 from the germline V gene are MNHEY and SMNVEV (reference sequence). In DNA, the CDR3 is TGTGCCAGCAGTTCTAGAAGGCTAGCGGGGGACAATGAGCAGTTCTTC. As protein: CASSSRRLAGDNEQFF.